This T cell receptor beta chain was captured in a study of blood T cell repertoires in COVID-19. This clone was detected a few times. Repertoires were generated with immunoSEQ multiplex PCR, while TCRdb's copy carries only in-frame clones and drops some. The repertoire consists of over 200,000 clones, with approximately 84% occurring once and the leading ten covering approximately 1.8%. Trimming removed 0 bases at V and 2 bases at J, with 16 bases between. Germline V gives CDR1 LNHNV, CDR2 YYDKDF (reference sequence). The CDR3 runs 17 residues. This sequence originates from a man aged 55 to 70 who had recovered from COVID-19. The sample taken for sequencing was PBMCs or T cells enriched from blood (not recorded which). This chain joins TRBV15 and TRBJ1-2, with D unresolved. CDR3 DNA: TGTGCCACCAGCAGAGATACAGTGCGGGGAAACAACTATGGCTACACCTTC. It specifies CATSRDTVRGNNYGYTF.